This T cell receptor (beta chain) is from a study of T-cell reconstitution after alpha-beta-depleted transplantation in children. Unique molecular identifiers were built into the TCRbeta library. TCRdb called the PCR reads again in MiXCR, with one record for every CDR3 protein. The table records around 410,000 distinct CDR3 sequences, approximately 10% of them present only once. This clonotype appeared a few times. Germline assignment: CDR1 MNHEY and CDR2 SVGAGI. The CDR3 has 15 residues. V was shortened by 0 bases and J by 2 bases, with 11 bases between the two germline ends. This sequence joins TRBV6-5 and TRBJ2-7; either TRBD1 or TRBD2 may fit D (6 bases each). The receptor was derived from a human donor who donated a stem cell graft to a child with acute myeloid leukemia. The sample here was PBMCs from the stem cell graft donor, taken from the stem cell graft. CDR3 sequence: CASSYSIGGPYEQYF. The CDR3, as DNA: TGTGCCAGCAGTTACTCGATAGGGGGGCCCTACGAGCAGTACTTC.